Each of the 18 T cell receptor beta chains below was sequenced from the same sample in a study of blood T cell repertoires in COVID-19. The table came from immunoSEQ multiplex PCR; TCRdb's copy has only in-frame clones and leaves some out. The sample yields hundreds of thousands of clones, 85% to 90% seen once. Material for sequencing was PBMCs or T cells enriched from blood (not recorded which). These receptors all come from a woman aged 30 to 39 with acute COVID-19.

This chain connects TRBV3-1 (or the pseudogene TRBV3-2) to TRBJ1-2; 10 bases agree with TRBD1. This CDR3 is built from 16 residues. V lost 0 bases and J lost 6; bases outside the gene matches: 7. Germline V gene sequence: CDR1 LGHDT, CDR2 YNNKEL (reference sequence). The CDR3 here is CASSQDNDRGRNGYTF. For the CDR3, the DNA is TGTGCCAGCAGCCAAGATAATGACAGGGGGCGCAATGGCTACACCTTC.

This rearrangement joins TRBV5-1 to TRBJ2-7; 8 bases line up with TRBD1. J gave up 5 bases and V 0 bases, and 7 bases lay outside the gene matches. Germline loops: CDR1 SGHRS, CDR2 YFSETQ. The CDR3 totals 15 residues. The CDR3 DNA sequence: TGCGCCAGCAGCTTGGCCAACGGCAGGGGGCACGAGCAGTACTTC. It yields the protein CASSLANGRGHEQYF.

In its sample, this clone was seen once. This chain connects TRBV5-3 to TRBJ1-5, with 7 bases fitting TRBD1. TRBV5-3 is annotated as an ORF whose role is uncertain. After removal of 0 bases from V and 6 bases from J, the junction contained 0 bases not matched to a gene. This CDR3 is built from 13 residues. The CDR3 here is CARSLAGGQPQHF. CDR3 coding DNA: TGTGCCAGAAGCTTGGCAGGGGGTCAGCCCCAGCATTTT.

The chain couples TRBV29-1 to TRBJ1-1; D is undetermined. The V gene's germline CDR1 is SQVTM and CDR2 ANQGSEA. The CDR3 is 15 amino acids. The V and J ends lost 1 base and 1 base respectively, with 13 bases between them. The CDR3 bases are TGCAGCGTTGAAGCCCCCCAGGAGGCGAACACTGAAGCTTTCTTT. Translating gives CSVEAPQEANTEAFF.

The rearrangement links TRBV5-4 to TRBJ2-7, with TRBD1 identical over 8 bases. The CDR3 sequence is 15 residues long. CDR1 and CDR2 from the germline V gene are SGHNT and YYREEE (reference sequence). Germline trimming cut 5 bases from V and 9 bases from J; bases unmatched to any gene: 16. The CDR3 nucleotides read TGTGCCAGCAGTTCGGCGGGACAGGACCCCTTAGGGCAGTACTTC. Residues: CASSSAGQDPLGQYF.

This rearrangement joins TRBV7-2 to TRBJ1-4; D gene ambiguous. Germline CDR1 and CDR2: SGHTA and FQGNSA. V was pared by 3 bases and J by 3 bases, with 11 bases between. The CDR3 runs 15 residues. CDR3 protein: CASSLGSAPNEKLFF. CDR3 in DNA: TGTGCCAGCAGCTTGGGGAGTGCTCCTAATGAAAAACTGTTTTTT.

The chain recombines TRBV5-6 with TRBJ1-2; TRBD1 matches at 9 bases. Germline CDR1 SGHDT, CDR2 YYEEEE. J lost 8 bases, V lost 4 bases, and 6 bases had no gene match. This CDR3 spans 13 amino acids. CDR3 DNA: TGTGCCAGCAGCCCCGGACAGGGGACGGGCTACACCTTC. Its protein is CASSPGQGTGYTF. Looking up the rest from reference TRBV5-6 and TRBJ1-2 gives the full variable domain: DAGVTQSPTHLIKTRGQQVTLRCSPKSGHDTVSWYQQALGQGPQFIFQYYEEEERQRGNFPDRFSGHQFPNYSSELNVNALLLGDSALYLCASSPGQGTGYTFGSGTRLTVV.

V is TRBV7-8 and J is TRBJ1-6; tentative D call: TRBD1 (5 bases). Trimming took off 5 bases at V and 0 bases at J, with 17 bases between the two ends. Germline lookup yields CDR1 SGHVS and CDR2 FQNEAQ. This CDR3 contains 18 residues. CDR3 sequence reads: CASSPLSQGSSYNSPLHF. The CDR3 nucleotides are TGTGCCAGCAGCCCCCTCTCCCAGGGAAGCTCCTATAATTCACCCCTCCACTTT.

The genes are TRBV3-1 (or the pseudogene TRBV3-2) and TRBJ1-4; 8 bases match TRBD1. V lost 1 base and J lost 5; bases outside the gene matches: 3. CDR3 length: 15 residues. Germline values: CDR1 LGHDT, CDR2 YNNKEL (reference sequence). The CDR3 protein is CASSQGGTGNEKLFF. The CDR3 DNA sequence: TGTGCCAGCAGCCAAGGAGGGACAGGAAATGAAAAACTGTTTTTT.

V gene TRBV28 combines with J gene TRBJ2-5, with D possibly being TRBD1 (6 bases). CDR3 length equals 16 residues. Trimming shortened V by 5 bases and J by 7 bases, and 23 bases separated the two germline ends. Germline V gene data show CDR1 as MDHEN and CDR2 as SYDVKM. CDR3 amino acids: CASSPRQRQVRGTQYF. The DNA of the CDR3 is TGTGCCAGCAGTCCCAGACAACGACAGGTAAGAGGGACCCAGTACTTC.

The chain combines TRBV28 with TRBJ1-2, with TRBD1 matching over 7 bases. This CDR3 is built from 12 residues. Germline lookup yields CDR1 MDHEN and CDR2 SYDVKM. The V segment lost 4 bases and the J segment 4 bases; nucleotides outside the gene matches: 0. Here the CDR3 DNA reads TGTGCCAGCAGTTACAGGGGCTATGGCTACACCTTC. This codes for CASSYRGYGYTF.

The rearrangement uses TRBV7-2 and TRBJ2-1; 10 bases line up with TRBD2. Germline V gene lookup returns CDR1 SGHTA and CDR2 FQGNSA. With 1 base clipped from V and 6 bases from J, the junction kept 12 bases outside the gene matches. CDR3 length: 18 residues. CDR3 DNA sequence: TGTGCCAGCAGCTTAGGGCTAGCGGGGGCCCTCCCGGGCAATGAGCAGTTCTTC. This codes for CASSLGLAGALPGNEQFF.

The rearrangement links TRBV28 to TRBJ2-1, with no clear D. The CDR3 runs to 14 residues. Germline values: CDR1 MDHEN, CDR2 SYDVKM. V lost 3 bases and J lost 6, with 12 bases in between. The CDR3 nucleotides read TGTGCCAGCAGTTTTAGGTTAGCCCGCAATGAGCAGTTCTTC. This gives the protein CASSFRLARNEQFF.

The chain combines TRBV3-1 (or the pseudogene TRBV3-2) with TRBJ2-7; TRBD2 aligns across 9 bases. The junction had 2 bases not matched to a gene; V was cut back by 1 base and J by 1 base. The CDR3 loop spans 15 amino acids. CDR1 LGHDT and CDR2 YNNKEL come from the germline V gene (reference sequence). CDR3 sequence: CASSQVLAGSYEQYF. In nucleotides, the CDR3 is TGTGCCAGCAGCCAAGTGCTAGCGGGGTCCTACGAGCAGTACTTC.

The chain combines TRBV28 with TRBJ2-7; 7 bases agree with TRBD1. V was clipped by 5 bases and J by 1 base; unmatched bases: 5. Germline V CDR1 and CDR2: MDHEN, SYDVKM. The CDR3 is 14 residues long. CDR3 region: CASSPGGISYEQYF. The CDR3 DNA is TGTGCCAGCAGTCCAGGGGGTATATCCTACGAGCAGTACTTC.

The rearrangement links TRBV6-1 to TRBJ1-2; D might be TRBD1 (6 bases). V was pared by 3 bases and J by 3 bases, with 14 bases between. CDR3 length equals 15 residues. Germline V lookup: CDR1 MNHNS, CDR2 SASEGT. The CDR3 region is CASSDIGQYDYGYTF. CDR3 sequence (DNA): TGTGCCAGCAGTGATATCGGACAGTATGACTATGGCTACACCTTC.

The chain carries TRBV6-2 or TRBV6-3 and TRBJ1-6; D is uncertain. Trimming removed 4 bases from V and 5 bases from J, with 15 bases in between. CDR3 length: 16 residues. Germline CDR1 MNHEY, CDR2 SVGEGT. CDR3 in amino acids: CASSLLPGMDNSPLHF. The DNA for the CDR3 is TGTGCCAGCAGTTTACTCCCGGGGATGGATAATTCACCCCTCCACTTT.

This chain links TRBV4-2 with TRBJ1-3; 7 bases line up with TRBD1. After removal of 1 base from V and 2 bases from J, the junction contained 5 bases not matched to a gene. The germline V gene encodes CDR1 LGHNA and CDR2 YNFKEQ. The CDR3 length is 16 residues. The DNA for the CDR3 is TGTGCCAGCAGCCAAGTGATAGGACAGGCTGGAAACACCATATATTTT. This codes for CASSQVIGQAGNTIYF.